A single sample gave rise to the 9 T cell receptor beta chains below, sequenced in a study of blood T cell repertoires in COVID-19. The method was immunoSEQ multiplex PCR; TCRdb's version includes in-frame clones alone and lacks a portion of them. The profile shows nearly 25,000 clones, 81% of them singletons. Sequencing used peripheral blood. All receptors derive from a man between 65 and 85 years old with acute or convalescent COVID-19.

The CDR3 is CASSPRQESSTAEAFF. Here the CDR3 DNA reads TGTGCCAGCAGCCCCAGACAGGAATCCAGTACGGCTGAAGCTTTCTTT. The chain couples TRBV7-9 to TRBJ1-1; tentatively, D is TRBD1 (6 bases). V was shortened by 5 bases and J by 6 bases, with 22 bases between the two germline ends. Per germline, CDR1 SEHNR and CDR2 FQNEAQ (reference sequence). The CDR3 is 16 residues long.

CDR3: CASSFSGANTEAFF. CDR3 sequence (DNA): TGTGCCAGCAGCTTTTCAGGGGCGAACACTGAAGCTTTCTTT. The chain couples TRBV11-3 to TRBJ1-1; TRBD1 is a possible D gene (6 bases). The CDR3 has 14 residues. CDR1 and CDR2 (germline): SGHNT, YENEEA. The V and J ends lost 3 bases and 1 base respectively, with 9 bases between them.

This chain links TRBV6-5 with TRBJ2-7; possible D gene TRBD1, 6 bases. Germline CDR1 MNHEY, CDR2 SVGAGI. The CDR3 sequence is 14 residues long. V was trimmed by 5 bases and J by 1 base, leaving 12 bases between them. This CDR3 is CASSHQTGSYEQYF. CDR3 coding DNA: TGTGCCAGCAGTCATCAAACAGGGTCCTACGAGCAGTACTTC.

As DNA, the CDR3 is TGTGCCAGCAGTCGGACAGGGGGCACTGAAGCTTTCTTT. Its translation: CASSRTGGTEAFF. V is TRBV2 and J is TRBJ1-1, with 10 bases that match TRBD1. The germline V gene encodes CDR1 SNHLY and CDR2 FYNNEI. CDR3 length: 13 amino acids. J gave up 4 bases and V 5 bases, and 1 base lay outside the gene matches.

This clone was detected only a few times. The chain joins TRBV25-1 to TRBJ2-2, with 14 bases lining up with TRBD2. This CDR3 is built from 16 residues. The ends lost 5 bases at V and 7 bases at J; junction bases unmatched: 6. CDR1 is MGHDK, CDR2 SYGVNS, per germline. CDR3 nucleotides: TGTGCCAGCAGTCCCGGACTAGCGGGGGGTCACGGGGAGCTGTTTTTT. Its protein product is CASSPGLAGGHGELFF.

The V and J genes are TRBV30 and TRBJ2-5; tentatively, D is TRBD1 (6 bases). V was pared by 3 bases and J by 4 bases, with 12 bases between. Germline V CDR1 and CDR2: GTSNPN, SVGIG (reference sequence). The CDR3 runs 13 residues. DNA for the CDR3: TGTGCCTGGAGCCCAGGGGTTGGAGAGACCCAGTACTTC. This encodes CAWSPGVGETQYF.

The chain has TRBV11-2 and TRBJ2-1, with TRBD1 matching 7 bases. CDR3 length: 14 amino acids. CDR1 SGHAT and CDR2 FQNNGV come from the germline V gene. V lost 4 bases to trimming and J lost 6 bases; unmatched junction nucleotides: 6. This CDR3 reads CASSWDSSRNEQFF. The CDR3 DNA is TGTGCCAGCAGCTGGGACAGTTCACGCAATGAGCAGTTCTTC.

J is TRBJ2-7 and V is TRBV6-5; a possible D gene is TRBD1 (5 bases). Germline V lookup: CDR1 MNHEY, CDR2 SVGAGI. Trimming took 0 bases from V and 6 from J, leaving 15 bases between them. The length of the CDR3 is 15 residues. For the CDR3, the DNA is TGTGCCAGCAGTTACTCGTTGCAGGGAAATCGCGAGCAGTACTTC. It yields the protein CASSYSLQGNREQYF.

The chain uses TRBV3-1 (or the pseudogene TRBV3-2) and TRBJ2-1; 11 bases align to TRBD2. CDR1 and CDR2 from the germline V gene are LGHDT and YNNKEL (reference sequence). The CDR3 sequence is 14 residues long. V shed 4 bases, J shed 7 bases, and the junction held 3 bases outside the gene matches. CDR3 protein: CASSRLAGGNEQFF. DNA of the CDR3: TGTGCCAGCAGCCGTCTAGCGGGGGGAAATGAGCAGTTCTTC.